Listed here are 22 T cell receptor beta chains from one sample, sequenced in a study of T cell clonality in common variable immunodeficiency. Measured with immunoSEQ multiplex PCR; TCRdb has only the in-frame clones, and not every one. The sample is made up of around 50,000 clones, none counted only once. The sequenced sample was peripheral blood mononuclear cells. The receptors shown here come from a person aged 18-70 years in good health.

In this sample, this clone turned up many times. The read comes to an end 3 residues before the CDR3 does, leaving the germline J gene to fill in the end. The chain links TRBV7-9 to TRBJ2-1; the match to TRBD2 covers 12 bases. CDR1 and CDR2 from the germline V gene are SEHNR and FQNEAQ (reference sequence). The CDR3 runs to 15 residues. V lost 5 bases to trimming and J lost 4 bases; unmatched junction nucleotides: 3. CDR3 sequence: CASSVLAGGYNEQFF. The covered CDR3 bases are TGTGCCAGCAGCGTACTAGCGGGGGGATACAATGAG.

This clone was found many times. From the germline J gene comes the end of the CDR3, since the read stops 3 residues before it. The rearrangement links TRBV30 to TRBJ2-7; D is unclear. The germline V gene has CDR1 GTSNPN and CDR2 SVGIG (reference sequence). V lost 2 bases and J lost 3, with 5 bases in between. This CDR3 is 11 amino acids long. Partial CDR3 DNA: TGTGCCTGGAGTCCAGGCTACGAG. The encoded protein is CAWSPGYE. In full, the CDR3 is CAWSPGYEQYF.

This clone was counted between two and nine times. The junction departs from the called germline gene at one end, perhaps through a read error. The CDR3 end lies 3 residues beyond the end of the read and is filled in from the germline J gene. Other DNA sequences of this sample code for an identical CDR3. This rearrangement joins TRBV30 to TRBJ1-2; D perhaps matches TRBD1 (6 bases). CDR3 length: 13 residues. CDR1 and CDR2 (germline): GTSNPN, SVGIG (reference sequence). The CDR3 reads CAWSLGGRHGYTF. CDR3 DNA, as far as it was read: TGTGCTTGGAGTCTGGGGGGGCGACATGGC.

This clone came up many times. Read sequence stops 3 residues before the CDR3 end, and the germline J gene provides the missing end. The J gene is TRBJ2-3, the V gene TRBV13, with 7 bases matching TRBD1. The trim removed 5 bases at V and 4 bases at J, leaving 9 bases unmatched. The CDR3 sequence is 15 residues long. Germline loops: CDR1 PRHDT, CDR2 FYEKMQ (reference sequence). The DNA read from the CDR3 is TGTGCCAGCAGCGAGGGGGCCACACAATCAGATACG. Amino acids: CASSEGATQSDT. The entire CDR3 reads CASSEGATQSDTQYF. Using reference TRBV13 and TRBJ2-3 for the parts outside the CDR3, the full variable domain is AAGVIQSPRHLIKEKRETATLKCYPIPRHDTVYWYQQGPGQDPQFLISFYEKMQSDKGSIPDRFSAQQFSDYHSELNMSSLELGDSALYFCASSEGATQSDTQYFGPGTRLTVL.

In this sample, this clone turned up many times. The CDR3 is cut off 3 residues early in the read; its end comes from the germline J gene. The J gene is TRBJ2-7, the V gene TRBV5-6; TRBD2 matches 7 bases. Germline loops: CDR1 SGHDT, CDR2 YYEEEE. J gave up 0 bases and V 0 bases, and 3 bases lay outside the gene matches. This CDR3 has 15 amino acids. The CDR3 loop is CASSLGGGVSYEQYF. The CDR3 bases that were read are TGTGCCAGCAGCTTGGGCGGGGGAGTCTCCTACGAG.

There are many counts of this clone. The CDR3 is cut off 3 residues early in the read; its end comes from the germline J gene. The chain employs TRBV5-1 and TRBJ2-7; D is unclear. CDR3 length: 15 amino acids. Trimming shortened V by 4 bases and J by 0 bases, and 14 bases separated the two germline ends. Germline values: CDR1 SGHRS, CDR2 YFSETQ. The CDR3 here is CASSLTSTPSYEQYF. The sequenced part of the CDR3 DNA is TGCGCCAGCAGCCTGACTTCTACCCCCTCCTACGAG.

As to this clone: The sequence runs out 3 residues before the end of the CDR3; the remainder is reconstructed from the germline J gene. The chain is built from TRBV10-2 and TRBJ1-4, with D tentatively TRBD1 (6 bases). The V gene's germline CDR1 is WSHSY and CDR2 SAAADI. This CDR3 spans 14 amino acids. Here the CDR3 reads CASSGPRQVRELFF. Partial CDR3 DNA: TGCGCCAGCAGCGGCCCAAGACAGGTCCGGGAA.

The table lists this clone with many counts. The DNA ends 3 residues before the CDR3 does, and the rest of the CDR3 is filled in from the germline J gene. The chain couples TRBV20-1 to TRBJ2-1; 7 bases are a match to TRBD1. Germline CDR1 reads DFQATT; CDR2 reads SNEGSKA (reference sequence). Trimming removed 2 bases from V and 4 bases from J; junction bases left unmatched: 5. The CDR3 totals 14 residues. CDR3 in amino acids: CSARRRQGYNEQFF. The covered CDR3 bases are TGCAGTGCTAGAAGGAGACAGGGATACAATGAG.

This clone was observed at least ten times. CDR3 amino acids: CSAAGTGGRLSYEQYF. The sequenced CDR3 bases are TGCAGTGCCGCAGGGACAGGGGGAAGGTTGAGTTACGAG. The rearrangement links TRBV20-1 to TRBJ2-7, with TRBD1 matching 11 bases. The read falls 3 residues short of the CDR3 end, and the missing part is taken from the germline J gene. CDR3 size: 16 residues. CDR1 is DFQATT and CDR2 is SNEGSKA in the germline V gene (reference sequence). J was trimmed by 4 bases and V by 6 bases; bases with no gene match: 14.

This clone was observed many times. The read is 3 residues too short to cover the CDR3 end, so that end is filled in from the germline J gene. This chain links TRBV5-6 with TRBJ1-2; tentatively, D is TRBD1 (6 bases). The CDR3 totals 15 residues. Deletions cut 0 bases from V and 4 bases from J, with 13 bases between. The V gene's germline CDR1 is SGHDT and CDR2 YYEEEE. The CDR3 bases that were read are TGTGCCAGCAGCTTGGGGACAGCGTGGGGCTATGGC. Protein product: CASSLGTAWGYG. The CDR3 as a whole reads CASSLGTAWGYGYTF.

Comment on this clone: The read finishes 3 residues shy of the CDR3 end, and the germline J gene is used to complete it. The rearrangement uses TRBV18 and TRBJ2-1, with D possibly matching TRBD2 (6 bases). The CDR3 is 17 amino acids. Trimming took 1 base from V and 4 from J, leaving 17 bases between them. CDR1 is KGHSH, CDR2 LQKENI, per germline. CDR3 sequence reads: CASSPLTHTGTYNEQFF. Partial CDR3 DNA: TGTGCCAGCTCACCACTTACTCATACCGGGACTTACAATGAG.

This clone has ten or more counts. Incomplete CDR3 DNA: TGTGCCAGTAGTCCCGGACTACATTTCTATGGC. Its translation is CASSPGLHFYG. The full-length CDR3 reads as CASSPGLHFYGYTF. The V gene is TRBV19, the J gene TRBJ1-2; D uncertain. The read terminates 3 residues ahead of where the CDR3 ends, so the germline J gene completes it. This CDR3 is 14 amino acids long. The germline gives CDR1 LNHDA, CDR2 SQIVND (reference sequence). V dropped 5 bases and J dropped 4 bases, with 14 bases sitting between them. Full variable domain (missing parts from reference TRBV19 and TRBJ1-2): DGGITQSPKYLFRKEGQNVTLSCEQNLNHDAMYWYRQDPGQGLRLIYYSQIVNDFQKGDIAEGYSVSREKKESFPLTVTSAQKNPTAFYLCASSPGLHFYGYTFGSGTRLTVV.

This clone has a count of ten or more. The read terminates 3 residues before the CDR3 end, so the remaining end is supplied by the germline J gene. The rearrangement joins TRBV13 to TRBJ2-7; 8 bases fit TRBD1. The CDR3 is 15 residues long. Looked up from germline, CDR1 is PRHDT and CDR2 is FYEKMQ (reference sequence). J lost 2 bases, V lost 5 bases, and 8 bases had no gene match. The CDR3 DNA, read in part, is TGTGCCAGCAGCGGAAACAGGGGGGCCGCCTACGAG. Translation gives CASSGNRGAAYE. The whole CDR3 is CASSGNRGAAYEQYF.

This clone was seen ten or more times. The read terminates 3 residues before the CDR3 end, so the remaining end is supplied by the germline J gene. The rearrangement joins TRBV2 to TRBJ1-2; no firm D call. This CDR3 spans 11 amino acids. Germline CDR1 reads SNHLY; CDR2 reads FYNNEI. The ends were cut back, 8 bases at V and 5 bases at J, with 9 bases in the middle. CDR3 bases read: TGTGCCAGCTTGGCCGAATATGGC. It translates to CASLAEYG. The CDR3 in its entirety is CASLAEYGYTF.

There are many counts of this clone. The sequence runs out 3 residues before the end of the CDR3; the remainder is reconstructed from the germline J gene. The rearrangement links TRBV5-6 to TRBJ2-7; 9 bases agree with TRBD1. Germline V gene data show CDR1 as SGHDT and CDR2 as YYEEEE. V was clipped by 3 bases and J by 3 bases; unmatched bases: 4. This CDR3 has 14 amino acids. CDR3 amino acids: CASSSTGGNYEQYF. The sequenced part of the CDR3 DNA is TGTGCCAGCAGCTCAACAGGGGGCAACTACGAG. Together with reference TRBV5-6 and TRBJ2-7, the CDR3 gives the full variable domain: DAGVTQSPTHLIKTRGQQVTLRCSPKSGHDTVSWYQQALGQGPQFIFQYYEEEERQRGNFPDRFSGHQFPNYSSELNVNALLLGDSALYLCASSSTGGNYEQYFGPGTRLTVT.

This clone was recorded many times. The sequence runs out 3 residues before the end of the CDR3; the remainder is reconstructed from the germline J gene. The rearrangement links TRBV19 to TRBJ2-7, with TRBD2 as a possible D gene (5 bases). Germline V gene sequence: CDR1 LNHDA, CDR2 SQIVND (reference sequence). This CDR3 comprises 12 residues. V lost 7 bases and J 3 bases, leaving 10 bases between the germline ends. The sequenced CDR3 bases are TGTGCCAGTAACTCCGGGGACTACGAG. Its translation is CASNSGDYE. The entire CDR3 sequence reads CASNSGDYEQYF.

Many counts were recorded for this clone. CDR3 DNA, as far as it was read: TGCGCCAGCAGGGACTTTAACACCGGGGAG. It specifies CASRDFNTGE. The full CDR3 protein reads CASRDFNTGELFF. The J gene is TRBJ2-2, the V gene TRBV5-1; D possibly corresponds to TRBD2 (5 bases). The CDR3 goes on 3 residues after the read ends, and that part is filled in from the germline J gene. This CDR3 comprises 13 residues. The V gene lost 5 bases and the J gene lost 2 bases, with 7 bases spanning the gap. Germline lookup yields CDR1 SGHRS and CDR2 YFSETQ.

The sample holds many counts of this clone. Coverage ceases 3 residues before the CDR3 finishes, and the germline J gene fills in the end. This chain links TRBV7-2 with TRBJ1-3; no firm D call. V lost 5 bases and J 0 bases, leaving 11 bases between the germline ends. The CDR3 contains 15 residues. Germline assignment: CDR1 SGHTA and CDR2 FQGNSA. CDR3: CASSPSPSSGNTIYF. CDR3 DNA, as far as it was read: TGTGCCAGCAGCCCTTCCCCCAGCTCTGGAAACACC. The full variable domain, in which reference TRBV7-2 and TRBJ1-3 provide the parts outside the CDR3, is GAGVSQSPSNKVTEKGKDVELRCDPISGHTALYWYRQSLGQGLEFLIYFQGNSAPDKSGLPSDRFSAERTGGSVSTLTIQRTQQEDSAVYLCASSPSPSSGNTIYFGEGSWLTVV.

Ten or more counts support this clone. The read falls 3 residues short of the CDR3 end, and the missing part is taken from the germline J gene. The chain has TRBV10-3 and TRBJ1-2; D might be TRBD1 (5 bases). Per the germline V gene, CDR1 is ENHRY and CDR2 is SYGVKD. Trimming left V 9 bases short and J 0 bases short, with 14 bases between. The CDR3 is 14 residues long. The sequenced CDR3 bases are TGTGCCATACGCAGGGCAGCGTCTAACTATGGC. It translates to CAIRRAASNYG. The entire CDR3 reads CAIRRAASNYGYTF.

This clone was counted ten times or more. The read terminates 3 residues ahead of where the CDR3 ends, so the germline J gene completes it. The chain carries TRBV7-9 and TRBJ2-2, with 9 bases matching TRBD1. The CDR3 consists of 15 residues. Germline CDR1 and CDR2: SEHNR and FQNEAQ (reference sequence). After removal of 2 bases from V and 4 bases from J, the junction contained 2 bases not matched to a gene. The sequenced CDR3 bases are TGTGCCAGCAGCTTACGACAGGGGGGCACCGGGGAG. This sequence encodes CASSLRQGGTGE. The CDR3, in full, reads CASSLRQGGTGELFF.

About this clone: A junction end diverges from the germline sequence, so it may reflect a read error. Read coverage stops 3 residues before the CDR3 terminus; the germline J gene supplies the remainder. Other DNA sequences in the same sample also yield this CDR3. V gene TRBV18 combines with J gene TRBJ2-3; possibly TRBD2 for D (6 bases). The CDR3 length is 14 residues. The germline V gene has CDR1 KGHSH and CDR2 LQKENI. The sequenced CDR3 bases are TGCGCCAGCTCGCCAAGCCTAGCGTCAGATACG. This gives the protein CASSPSLASDT. In full, the CDR3 is CASSPSLASDTQYF.

The table lists this clone with a few counts. The read terminates 3 residues ahead of where the CDR3 ends, so the germline J gene completes it. The J gene is TRBJ1-1, the V gene TRBV7-9; 8 nucleotides line up with TRBD1. With 3 bases clipped from V and 5 bases from J, the junction kept 5 bases outside the gene matches. Germline-derived CDR1 and CDR2 are SEHNR and FQNEAQ (reference sequence). CDR3 size: 14 residues. CDR3 amino acids: CASSFYRGGTEAFF. Partial CDR3 DNA: TGTGCCAGCAGCTTCTACAGGGGGGGGACTGAA.